The 9 T cell receptor beta chains listed next were all sequenced from one sample in a study of shared clonotypes between healthy human individuals (dated by TCRdb to 2018 to 2021). CD8 naive samples were CD45RO-negative cells positively selected for CCR7, giving a CD45RA+CCR7+ population that excluded TemRA cells. The library came from the immunoSEQ multiplex PCR assay. TCRdb obtained this table from immuneACCESS and retained in-frame rearrangements with V and J assigned. These tables miss some clones; where compared with another copy, unresolved V genes account for less than half of the shortfall, and the remainder is unexplained. The sample contains about 2.2 million clones, roughly 93% of them found a single time. The top ten constitute about 1.6% of the sample. Sequencing was performed on naive CD8+ T cells from PBMCs. The sample's cell subset or site label is to be understood as: CD45RA+CCR7+. Receptors were obtained from a man aged 18 to 35 in good health. Some clones in this sample may be carry-over from other donors' samples.

This chain connects TRBV15 to TRBJ1-1; D may be TRBD1 (6 bases). CDR1 LNHNV and CDR2 YYDKDF come from the germline V gene (reference sequence). The V end lost 10 bases, the J end lost 2 bases, and 14 bases lay between the germline ends. The CDR3 covers 13 residues. CDR3 sequence: CAILDRYNTEAFF. CDR3 DNA sequence: TGTGCCATCCTCGACAGGTATAACACTGAAGCTTTCTTT.

This clone was counted a single time. Within the sample, other DNA sequences also encode this same CDR3. The V and J genes are TRBV4-1 and TRBJ2-2; D gene unclear. Germline V CDR1 and CDR2: MGHRA, YSYEKL. V lost 5 bases to trimming and J lost 2 bases, with 3 bases between them. This CDR3 comprises 12 residues. CDR3 DNA sequence: TGCGCCAGCAGCTTAAACACCGGGGAGCTGTTTTTT. Its protein is CASSLNTGELFF.

This chain uses TRBV7-8 with TRBJ2-7, with 9 bases lining up with TRBD2. Germline V lookup: CDR1 SGHVS, CDR2 FQNEAQ. CDR3 length equals 12 residues. CDR3 coding DNA: TGTGGGTCCGGGCTAGCGGGAAACGAGCAGTACTTC. It is translated as CGSGLAGNEQYF.

This chain connects TRBV7-3 to TRBJ1-3; D call uncertain. The germline V and J ends were trimmed by 5 bases and 3 bases, with 8 bases remaining between them. The CDR3 covers 13 residues. The V gene's germline CDR1 is SGHTA and CDR2 FQGTGA. In nucleotides, the CDR3 is TGTGCCAGCAGCGCCCTCGTTGGAAACACCATATATTTT. It codes for CASSALVGNTIYF.

The chain has TRBV27 and TRBJ2-5; TRBD2 agrees at 11 bases. The J segment lost 5 bases and the V segment lost 6 bases, leaving 14 bases of the junction unmatched. The CDR3 runs to 17 residues. CDR1 is MNHEY, CDR2 SMNVEV, per germline (reference sequence). DNA of the CDR3: TGTGCCAGCAGCCCCTACGTTACTAGCGGGAGTTTTGAGACCCAGTACTTC. This encodes CASSPYVTSGSFETQYF.

V is TRBV27 and J is TRBJ2-7, with no clear D. The CDR3 is 14 residues long. Trimming left V 3 bases short and J 2 bases short, with 11 bases between. Germline CDR1 and CDR2: MNHEY and SMNVEV (reference sequence). This CDR3 reads CASSFAGYAYEQYF. As DNA, the CDR3 is TGTGCCAGCAGTTTCGCCGGTTACGCCTACGAGCAGTACTTC.

The chain joins TRBV6-4 to TRBJ2-7; no firm D call. The CDR3 length is 14 residues. Per germline, CDR1 MRHNA and CDR2 SNTAGT. The V and J ends lost 6 bases and 2 bases respectively, with 14 bases between them. The chain's CDR3 is CASSPRLEPYEQYF. CDR3 DNA: TGTGCCAGCAGCCCACGGTTAGAACCCTACGAGCAGTACTTC.

The chain employs TRBV14 and TRBJ1-3, with 7 bases identical to TRBD1. V was clipped by 4 bases and J by 7 bases; unmatched bases: 7. The CDR3 sequence is 14 residues long. CDR1 is SGHDN, CDR2 FVKESK, per germline. This CDR3 reads CASSPDRPSNTIYF. The DNA for the CDR3 is TGTGCCAGCAGCCCGGACAGGCCTTCTAACACCATATATTTT.

V usage is TRBV7-2 and J usage is TRBJ2-1; 8 bases line up with TRBD1. From germline, CDR1 is SGHTA and CDR2 FQGNSA. CDR3 length equals 14 residues. The J segment lost 7 bases and the V segment lost 4 bases, leaving 6 bases of the junction unmatched. The CDR3 reads CASSSRDRLNEQFF. CDR3 DNA: TGTGCCAGCAGCTCCCGGGACAGGCTTAATGAGCAGTTCTTC.